The 25 T cell receptor beta chains below were found in one sample sequenced in a study of beta chain features in type 1 diabetes. Sequencing targeted expressed TCRB transcripts, as all isolated RNA had been reverse transcribed. Repertoires were generated with immunoSEQ multiplex PCR, while TCRdb's copy carries only in-frame clones and drops some. The sample contains roughly 400,000 clones, roughly 14% of which appear only once. Material for sequencing was naive CD4+ T cells from blood. The receptors here all came from a young man in good health.

The chain couples TRBV19 to TRBJ2-3, with D possibly being TRBD1 (5 bases). V lost 6 bases, J lost 1 base, and 8 bases lay in between. The germline CDR1 and CDR2 sequences are LNHDA and SQIVND (reference sequence). The CDR3 has 13 amino acids. The CDR3, as DNA: TGTGCCAGTAGGACCAGGGGCACAGATACGCAGTATTTT. It codes for CASRTRGTDTQYF.

The chain employs TRBV28 and TRBJ2-4; D tentatively fits TRBD1 or TRBD2 (5 bases each). Trimming cost V 5 bases and J 9 bases, with 20 bases left between them. Per the germline V gene, CDR1 is MDHEN and CDR2 is SYDVKM. There are 15 residues in the CDR3. In DNA, the CDR3 is TGTGCCAGCAGTCCTTTCGGAGGCAGGGTGGGCATTCAGTACTTC. Its translation is CASSPFGGRVGIQYF.

In its sample, this clone was seen a few times. The chain links TRBV9 to TRBJ2-6; D call uncertain. V dropped 1 base and J dropped 0 bases, with 11 bases sitting between them. Germline loops: CDR1 SGDLS, CDR2 YYNGEE. The CDR3 consists of 17 residues. CDR3 region: CASSVTTRDSGANVLTF. The CDR3 DNA sequence: TGTGCCAGCAGCGTAACAACACGCGACTCTGGGGCCAACGTCCTGACTTTC.

This clone has at least ten counts. Other DNA sequences within the sample encode an identical CDR3. This chain uses TRBV9 with TRBJ2-1; D remains ambiguous. Trimming took 4 bases from V and 2 from J, leaving 1 base between them. The CDR3 totals 11 residues. Germline V CDR1 and CDR2: SGDLS, YYNGEE. The CDR3 sequence is CASSTYNEQFF. CDR3 sequence (DNA): TGTGCCAGCAGCACCTACAATGAGCAGTTCTTC.

This clone has a handful of counts. This chain joins TRBV4-2 and TRBJ2-1; D is perhaps TRBD2 (6 bases). Germline-derived CDR1 and CDR2 are LGHNA and YNFKEQ. Trimming pared 0 bases from V and 0 bases from J, leaving 12 bases between. The CDR3 totals 17 residues. CDR3 region: CASSQDLREVSYNEQFF. In DNA, the CDR3 is TGTGCCAGCAGCCAAGATCTGCGGGAAGTCTCCTACAATGAGCAGTTCTTC.

The chain recombines TRBV18 with TRBJ1-2; weak D call: TRBD1 (5 bases). Trimming removed 4 bases at V and 5 bases at J, with 11 bases between. This CDR3 region has 13 residues. The germline V gene has CDR1 KGHSH and CDR2 LQKENI. The DNA for the CDR3 is TGTGCCAGCTCACGCGGGGGAGAGTATGGCTACACCTTC. Protein product: CASSRGGEYGYTF.

This clone has a handful of counts. The J gene is TRBJ1-2, the V gene TRBV19, with 8 nucleotides matching TRBD1. Per the germline V gene, CDR1 is LNHDA and CDR2 is SQIVND (reference sequence). The CDR3 is 15 amino acids. J was trimmed by 7 bases and V by 5 bases; bases with no gene match: 12. The CDR3 reads CASSPNRTGRRGYTF. The DNA for the CDR3 is TGTGCCAGTAGTCCAAACCGGACAGGGAGGCGTGGCTACACCTTC.

This clone appeared many times. The chain joins TRBV9 to TRBJ2-1, with 9 nucleotides matching TRBD2. The CDR3 runs to 17 residues. Per germline, CDR1 SGDLS and CDR2 YYNGEE. J was trimmed by 5 bases and V by 0 bases; bases with no gene match: 9. CDR3 region: CASSVATRASGDNEQFF. CDR3 DNA sequence: TGTGCCAGCAGCGTAGCCACCAGGGCTAGCGGGGACAATGAGCAGTTCTTC.

There are a few counts of this clone. This chain joins TRBV4-3 and TRBJ2-1, with TRBD1 identical over 7 bases. The CDR3 sequence is 16 residues long. The germline V gene encodes CDR1 LGHNA and CDR2 YSLEER. The J segment lost 4 bases and the V segment lost 4 bases, leaving 10 bases of the junction unmatched. The DNA for the CDR3 is TGCGCCAGCAGCCGAGATGGACAGGTATCTTACAATGAGCAGTTCTTC. Amino acids: CASSRDGQVSYNEQFF.

This clone was picked up a small number of times. V usage is TRBV5-6 and J usage is TRBJ2-5; D may be TRBD2 (5 bases). CDR1 SGHDT and CDR2 YYEEEE come from the germline V gene. The ends were cut back, 4 bases at V and 0 bases at J, with 10 bases in the middle. CDR3 length equals 14 residues. CDR3 bases: TGTGCCAGCAGCCTACCGGGGAACCAAGAGACCCAGTACTTC. Translation: CASSLPGNQETQYF.

This clone has a handful of counts. The CDR3 reads CASRLTGNSPLHF. The CDR3 nucleotides are TGTGCCAGCAGGCTCACAGGGAATTCACCCCTCCACTTT. The rearrangement links TRBV14 to TRBJ1-6; D may be TRBD1 (6 bases). Trimming removed 6 bases at V and 7 bases at J, with 10 bases between. Germline V gene sequence: CDR1 SGHDN, CDR2 FVKESK. The CDR3 is made up of 13 amino acids.

Only a few counts were recorded for this clone. This chain uses TRBV7-9 with TRBJ2-3; D is possibly TRBD1 or TRBD2 (5 bases each). This CDR3 contains 15 residues. V was pared by 5 bases and J by 0 bases, with 12 bases between. Germline assignment: CDR1 SEHNR and CDR2 FQNEAQ (reference sequence). The CDR3 DNA reads as TGTGCCAGCAGCGCAGAGGGACGTAGCACAGATACGCAGTATTTT. Translation gives CASSAEGRSTDTQYF.

This clone was found many times. The chain couples TRBV5-4 to TRBJ2-1; D unresolved. V lost 3 bases and J 9 bases, leaving 10 bases between the germline ends. Germline CDR1 reads SGHNT; CDR2 reads YYREEE (reference sequence). CDR3 length equals 12 residues. The CDR3 nucleotides read TGTGCCAGCAGCTCATCAGTGAGTGAGCAGTTCTTC. This codes for CASSSSVSEQFF.

This sequence joins TRBV4-1 and TRBJ2-7, with TRBD1 matching 9 bases. Trimming took 4 bases from V and 2 from J; bases not matched to a gene: 6. Germline V gene lookup returns CDR1 MGHRA and CDR2 YSYEKL. This CDR3 spans 15 amino acids. The CDR3 loop is CASSREGQGTYEQYF. In DNA, the CDR3 is TGCGCCAGCAGCCGCGAGGGACAGGGAACCTACGAGCAGTACTTC.

A few counts support this clone. The identical CDR3 is also encoded by other nucleotide sequences in the sample. The chain is built from TRBV29-1 and TRBJ1-1; D is uncertain. The V end lost 4 bases, the J end lost 1 base, and 7 bases lay between the germline ends. The CDR3 runs 12 residues. The V gene's germline CDR1 is SQVTM and CDR2 ANQGSEA. The CDR3 sequence is CSVGQSNTEAFF. DNA of the CDR3: TGCAGCGTTGGCCAGTCGAACACTGAAGCTTTCTTT.

The rearrangement joins TRBV7-6 to TRBJ2-1, with D uncertain. Trimming removed 9 bases from V and 9 bases from J, with 15 bases in between. The CDR3 sequence is 12 residues long. Germline assignment: CDR1 SGHVS and CDR2 FNYEAQ. The CDR3 DNA sequence: TGTGCCAGTTTAGACGAGTGGGGTGAGCAGTTCTTC. Translating it yields CASLDEWGEQFF.

This clone has only a few counts. The chain has TRBV5-1 and TRBJ2-5; TRBD1 is a possible D gene (6 bases). CDR1 SGHRS and CDR2 YFSETQ come from the germline V gene. Trimming cost V 5 bases and J 1 base, with 15 bases left between them. This CDR3 spans 15 amino acids. CDR3 in amino acids: CASSSTGSFQETQYF. The CDR3 DNA is TGCGCCAGCAGTTCAACAGGGTCGTTCCAAGAGACCCAGTACTTC.

This clone was seen a few times. J is TRBJ1-3 and V is TRBV9; D ambiguous. Germline V gives CDR1 SGDLS, CDR2 YYNGEE. Trimming left V 2 bases short and J 0 bases short, with 12 bases between. This CDR3 contains 16 residues. The CDR3 DNA follows: TGTGCCAGCAGCGTCGGGCTAACCGTCTCTGGAAACACCATATATTTT. It yields the protein CASSVGLTVSGNTIYF.

The V and J genes are TRBV2 and TRBJ2-1; 10 positions agree with TRBD2. V was pared by 10 bases and J by 10 bases, with 13 bases of the junction left unmatched. Germline values: CDR1 SNHLY, CDR2 FYNNEI. This CDR3 has 14 amino acids. This CDR3 reads CATLELAGRGEQFF. The CDR3 nucleotides read TGTGCCACCCTGGAACTAGCGGGAAGAGGAGAGCAGTTCTTC.

The genes are TRBV7-2 and TRBJ2-7; D is ambiguous. CDR1 and CDR2 (germline): SGHTA, FQGNSA. Trimming took off 2 bases at V and 3 bases at J, with 2 bases between the two ends. The CDR3 totals 11 residues. The CDR3: CASSLHYEQYF. The CDR3 DNA reads TGTGCCAGCAGCTTACACTACGAGCAGTACTTC.

The chain is built from TRBV4-1 and TRBJ2-1; D unresolved. Germline assignment: CDR1 MGHRA and CDR2 YSYEKL. Trimming took 1 base from V and 7 from J, leaving 5 bases between them. The CDR3 spans 12 residues. CDR3 coding DNA: TGCGCCAGCAGCCAAGTGAGGAATGAGCAGTTCTTC. Amino acid sequence: CASSQVRNEQFF.

The chain is built from TRBV7-2 and TRBJ2-4, with 14 bases matching TRBD2. Germline V gives CDR1 SGHTA, CDR2 FQGNSA. The CDR3 is made up of 18 amino acids. V lost 3 bases to trimming and J lost 0 bases; unmatched junction nucleotides: 4. This CDR3 reads CASSFGLAGGLAKNIQYF. CDR3 DNA: TGTGCCAGCAGCTTCGGACTAGCGGGGGGCCTAGCCAAAAACATTCAGTACTTC. The full variable domain, with the rest looked up from reference TRBV7-2 and TRBJ2-4, is GAGVSQSPSNKVTEKGKDVELRCDPISGHTALYWYRQSLGQGLEFLIYFQGNSAPDKSGLPSDRFSAERTGGSVSTLTIQRTQQEDSAVYLCASSFGLAGGLAKNIQYFGAGTRLSVL.

Regarding this clone: The sample has other DNA sequences that encode this CDR3 too. V and J are TRBV18 and TRBJ2-3, with 9 bases lining up with TRBD2. This CDR3 has 15 amino acids. Germline lookup yields CDR1 KGHSH and CDR2 LQKENI. V shed 3 bases, J shed 2 bases, and the junction held 3 bases outside the gene matches. CDR3 sequence reads: CASSPLAGSTDTQYF. CDR3 nucleotides: TGTGCCAGCTCACCCCTAGCGGGGTCCACAGATACGCAGTATTTT.

This clone was picked up a small number of times. The genes are TRBV5-1 and TRBJ2-7; unclear D gene. The ends were cut back, 0 bases at V and 6 bases at J, with 13 bases in the middle. The germline V gene has CDR1 SGHRS and CDR2 YFSETQ. This CDR3 contains 14 residues. In DNA form, the CDR3 reads TGCGCCAGCAGCTTGGGGGCTACCCCCCGCGAGCAGTACTTC. Translated, it gives CASSLGATPREQYF.

V is TRBV9 and J is TRBJ2-1; maybe TRBD2 (7 bases). Germline CDR1 and CDR2: SGDLS and YYNGEE. This CDR3 has 12 amino acids. The V end lost 6 bases, the J end lost 8 bases, and 12 bases lay between the germline ends. CDR3 sequence (DNA): TGTGCCAGCACCCGGGGGGCCGATGAGCAGTTCTTC. Translation: CASTRGADEQFF.